Detailed here is one T cell receptor (beta chain). Evenly divided among several immunoSEQ plates was the genomic DNA of each subset. As originally analysed: ImmunoSEQ output lacked quality scores and full-length reads, limiting matched filtering. Measured with immunoSEQ multiplex PCR; TCRdb has only the in-frame clones, and not every one. V and J calls plus clone size are reproduced from that table; the DNA served to infer D and trimming. The top ten clones hold over 0.2% of a sample with 760,000 or so clones, approximately 96% of them seen once. Naivety among CD8 cells was defined by CD45RO negativity and positive CCR7 selection, thereby excluding terminally differentiated effector memory CD45RA+ cells. Adult donors, all healthy and HIV-negative, had no recent acute infections or vaccinations. The sample is drawn from a study of shared clonotypes between healthy human individuals. Study-level background: Sampling drew on donors who were two women and three men aged 18 to 49.

The germline CDR1 and CDR2 sequences are SGHNT and YYREEE (reference sequence). The CDR3 is 14 residues long. The germline V and J ends were trimmed by 3 bases and 4 bases, with 14 bases remaining between them. The sequence came from a young man in good health. The chain is built from TRBV5-4 and TRBJ2-7, with a tentative D call TRBD1 (5 bases). Sequenced input: naive CD8+ T cells sorted from blood. The DNA for the CDR3 is TGTGCCAGCAGCTCTAAGGGGAACGGATACGAGCAGTACTTC. Protein product: CASSSKGNGYEQYF.